This TCR beta chain is drawn from a study of blood T cell repertoires in COVID-19 (dated by TCRdb to 2018 to 2021). For context, the study as a whole: Samples from collaborators originated in the United States, Italy and Spain and spanned both the acute and convalescent phases of COVID-19. The prospective study material was composed of cDNA or gDNA derived from T cells, B-cell-depleted T cells, or PBMCs. Subjects who had been exposed to COVID-19, were actively infected with it, or had recovered from it provided the deeply sampled blood TCRbeta repertoires that made up the dataset. The repertoires were released in a freely available public database intended as a resource for research on the immune response to SARS-CoV-2. Samples were obtained from the ongoing ImmuneRACE study (first 160 participants) and from over 1,000 subjects provided by 6 global collaborators. A de-identified subject ID, COVID-19 status, age in years and sex were almost always included in the sample metadata. Where available, HLA class I and class II types were obtained from metadata supplied by the sample provider rather than from assay-based typing.

The investigation overall reported the following: How much clinical and demographic metadata was included differed by source and by participant, and the metadata was provided uncurated.

Each collaborating institution followed its own protocols to collect whole blood in K2EDTA tubes. For TCRbeta analysis, collaborator samples were shipped as frozen whole blood, as isolated PBMCs, or as DNA extracted from either sample type. This clone came up once. The antigen it recognizes is unknown. No base quality values were provided; no much bigger clone lies one nucleotide off. TCRbeta CDR3 regions were amplified from genomic DNA using the immunoSEQ Assay, a bias-controlled multiplex PCR. For the original study's pipeline: Within the assay, amplification of reference gene primers was used to estimate how many nucleated cells each sample contained. To quantify the absolute abundance of each unique TCRbeta CDR3 rearrangement, sequence reads were collapsed and filtered. For each sample, productive Simpson clonality was calculated as the square root of Simpson's diversity index across productive rearrangements. TCRdb limited this immuneACCESS table to in-frame rearrangements with V and J called. A share of clones is missing; checked studies link under half to unresolved V genes, and the rest is unexplained. The V and J calls and clone size are taken from that table; D and trimming were inferred from the DNA. This sample is represented by roughly 140,000 clones; 65% to 85% of them were singletons. 5% of the sample is taken by the ten largest.

Source material: peripheral blood. This receptor was taken from a woman in her forties or fifties with acute or convalescent COVID-19.

CDR3 loop: CASSLGRGSQETQYF. The DNA is as follows: TGCGCCAGCAGCTTAGGACGGGGGTCTCAAGAGACCCAGTACTTC. The V and J segments used are TRBV5-1 and TRBJ2-5; TRBD2 might be the D gene, on 6 matching bases. CDR1 and CDR2, per the germline V gene, are SGHRS and YFSETQ. V gives up 2 bases and J gives up 2 bases, and the segment between their germline ends measures 13 bases. The CDR3 sequence holds 15 residues, the cysteine and phenylalanine included. Left in the record is the CDR3 DNA by itself, 45 bases read in frame from the first base.